The entry that follows covers one TCR beta chain sequence. Per the original methods: Reference gene primers were amplified, and this amplification served to estimate nucleated cell counts. This table comes from immunoSEQ multiplex PCR, and its TCRdb copy is limited to in-frame clones, with some not included. That table is the source of V, J and clone size, and D and trimming were worked out from the DNA. This table has around 120,000 clones, about three quarters appearing once. The data belong to a study of blood T cell repertoires in COVID-19. Whole-study context: Both acute and convalescent COVID-19 samples were obtained from the United States, Italy and Spain. Nucleic acid was either cDNA or gDNA, and it came from T cells, B-cell-depleted T cells, or PBMCs.

Sequenced: peripheral blood. This TCR was recovered from a man older than 75 with acute or convalescent COVID-19.

The CDR3 coding sequence is TGTGCCAGCAGCGTGGCAGCGGGTCCTTTATACTTC. Amino acids: CASSVAAGPLYF. The genes are TRBV9 and TRBJ2-4, with TRBD2 as a possible D gene (6 bases). The V end lost 2 bases, the J end lost 16 bases, and 16 bases lay between the germline ends. Germline V gives CDR1 SGDLS, CDR2 YYNGEE. This CDR3 spans 12 amino acids.